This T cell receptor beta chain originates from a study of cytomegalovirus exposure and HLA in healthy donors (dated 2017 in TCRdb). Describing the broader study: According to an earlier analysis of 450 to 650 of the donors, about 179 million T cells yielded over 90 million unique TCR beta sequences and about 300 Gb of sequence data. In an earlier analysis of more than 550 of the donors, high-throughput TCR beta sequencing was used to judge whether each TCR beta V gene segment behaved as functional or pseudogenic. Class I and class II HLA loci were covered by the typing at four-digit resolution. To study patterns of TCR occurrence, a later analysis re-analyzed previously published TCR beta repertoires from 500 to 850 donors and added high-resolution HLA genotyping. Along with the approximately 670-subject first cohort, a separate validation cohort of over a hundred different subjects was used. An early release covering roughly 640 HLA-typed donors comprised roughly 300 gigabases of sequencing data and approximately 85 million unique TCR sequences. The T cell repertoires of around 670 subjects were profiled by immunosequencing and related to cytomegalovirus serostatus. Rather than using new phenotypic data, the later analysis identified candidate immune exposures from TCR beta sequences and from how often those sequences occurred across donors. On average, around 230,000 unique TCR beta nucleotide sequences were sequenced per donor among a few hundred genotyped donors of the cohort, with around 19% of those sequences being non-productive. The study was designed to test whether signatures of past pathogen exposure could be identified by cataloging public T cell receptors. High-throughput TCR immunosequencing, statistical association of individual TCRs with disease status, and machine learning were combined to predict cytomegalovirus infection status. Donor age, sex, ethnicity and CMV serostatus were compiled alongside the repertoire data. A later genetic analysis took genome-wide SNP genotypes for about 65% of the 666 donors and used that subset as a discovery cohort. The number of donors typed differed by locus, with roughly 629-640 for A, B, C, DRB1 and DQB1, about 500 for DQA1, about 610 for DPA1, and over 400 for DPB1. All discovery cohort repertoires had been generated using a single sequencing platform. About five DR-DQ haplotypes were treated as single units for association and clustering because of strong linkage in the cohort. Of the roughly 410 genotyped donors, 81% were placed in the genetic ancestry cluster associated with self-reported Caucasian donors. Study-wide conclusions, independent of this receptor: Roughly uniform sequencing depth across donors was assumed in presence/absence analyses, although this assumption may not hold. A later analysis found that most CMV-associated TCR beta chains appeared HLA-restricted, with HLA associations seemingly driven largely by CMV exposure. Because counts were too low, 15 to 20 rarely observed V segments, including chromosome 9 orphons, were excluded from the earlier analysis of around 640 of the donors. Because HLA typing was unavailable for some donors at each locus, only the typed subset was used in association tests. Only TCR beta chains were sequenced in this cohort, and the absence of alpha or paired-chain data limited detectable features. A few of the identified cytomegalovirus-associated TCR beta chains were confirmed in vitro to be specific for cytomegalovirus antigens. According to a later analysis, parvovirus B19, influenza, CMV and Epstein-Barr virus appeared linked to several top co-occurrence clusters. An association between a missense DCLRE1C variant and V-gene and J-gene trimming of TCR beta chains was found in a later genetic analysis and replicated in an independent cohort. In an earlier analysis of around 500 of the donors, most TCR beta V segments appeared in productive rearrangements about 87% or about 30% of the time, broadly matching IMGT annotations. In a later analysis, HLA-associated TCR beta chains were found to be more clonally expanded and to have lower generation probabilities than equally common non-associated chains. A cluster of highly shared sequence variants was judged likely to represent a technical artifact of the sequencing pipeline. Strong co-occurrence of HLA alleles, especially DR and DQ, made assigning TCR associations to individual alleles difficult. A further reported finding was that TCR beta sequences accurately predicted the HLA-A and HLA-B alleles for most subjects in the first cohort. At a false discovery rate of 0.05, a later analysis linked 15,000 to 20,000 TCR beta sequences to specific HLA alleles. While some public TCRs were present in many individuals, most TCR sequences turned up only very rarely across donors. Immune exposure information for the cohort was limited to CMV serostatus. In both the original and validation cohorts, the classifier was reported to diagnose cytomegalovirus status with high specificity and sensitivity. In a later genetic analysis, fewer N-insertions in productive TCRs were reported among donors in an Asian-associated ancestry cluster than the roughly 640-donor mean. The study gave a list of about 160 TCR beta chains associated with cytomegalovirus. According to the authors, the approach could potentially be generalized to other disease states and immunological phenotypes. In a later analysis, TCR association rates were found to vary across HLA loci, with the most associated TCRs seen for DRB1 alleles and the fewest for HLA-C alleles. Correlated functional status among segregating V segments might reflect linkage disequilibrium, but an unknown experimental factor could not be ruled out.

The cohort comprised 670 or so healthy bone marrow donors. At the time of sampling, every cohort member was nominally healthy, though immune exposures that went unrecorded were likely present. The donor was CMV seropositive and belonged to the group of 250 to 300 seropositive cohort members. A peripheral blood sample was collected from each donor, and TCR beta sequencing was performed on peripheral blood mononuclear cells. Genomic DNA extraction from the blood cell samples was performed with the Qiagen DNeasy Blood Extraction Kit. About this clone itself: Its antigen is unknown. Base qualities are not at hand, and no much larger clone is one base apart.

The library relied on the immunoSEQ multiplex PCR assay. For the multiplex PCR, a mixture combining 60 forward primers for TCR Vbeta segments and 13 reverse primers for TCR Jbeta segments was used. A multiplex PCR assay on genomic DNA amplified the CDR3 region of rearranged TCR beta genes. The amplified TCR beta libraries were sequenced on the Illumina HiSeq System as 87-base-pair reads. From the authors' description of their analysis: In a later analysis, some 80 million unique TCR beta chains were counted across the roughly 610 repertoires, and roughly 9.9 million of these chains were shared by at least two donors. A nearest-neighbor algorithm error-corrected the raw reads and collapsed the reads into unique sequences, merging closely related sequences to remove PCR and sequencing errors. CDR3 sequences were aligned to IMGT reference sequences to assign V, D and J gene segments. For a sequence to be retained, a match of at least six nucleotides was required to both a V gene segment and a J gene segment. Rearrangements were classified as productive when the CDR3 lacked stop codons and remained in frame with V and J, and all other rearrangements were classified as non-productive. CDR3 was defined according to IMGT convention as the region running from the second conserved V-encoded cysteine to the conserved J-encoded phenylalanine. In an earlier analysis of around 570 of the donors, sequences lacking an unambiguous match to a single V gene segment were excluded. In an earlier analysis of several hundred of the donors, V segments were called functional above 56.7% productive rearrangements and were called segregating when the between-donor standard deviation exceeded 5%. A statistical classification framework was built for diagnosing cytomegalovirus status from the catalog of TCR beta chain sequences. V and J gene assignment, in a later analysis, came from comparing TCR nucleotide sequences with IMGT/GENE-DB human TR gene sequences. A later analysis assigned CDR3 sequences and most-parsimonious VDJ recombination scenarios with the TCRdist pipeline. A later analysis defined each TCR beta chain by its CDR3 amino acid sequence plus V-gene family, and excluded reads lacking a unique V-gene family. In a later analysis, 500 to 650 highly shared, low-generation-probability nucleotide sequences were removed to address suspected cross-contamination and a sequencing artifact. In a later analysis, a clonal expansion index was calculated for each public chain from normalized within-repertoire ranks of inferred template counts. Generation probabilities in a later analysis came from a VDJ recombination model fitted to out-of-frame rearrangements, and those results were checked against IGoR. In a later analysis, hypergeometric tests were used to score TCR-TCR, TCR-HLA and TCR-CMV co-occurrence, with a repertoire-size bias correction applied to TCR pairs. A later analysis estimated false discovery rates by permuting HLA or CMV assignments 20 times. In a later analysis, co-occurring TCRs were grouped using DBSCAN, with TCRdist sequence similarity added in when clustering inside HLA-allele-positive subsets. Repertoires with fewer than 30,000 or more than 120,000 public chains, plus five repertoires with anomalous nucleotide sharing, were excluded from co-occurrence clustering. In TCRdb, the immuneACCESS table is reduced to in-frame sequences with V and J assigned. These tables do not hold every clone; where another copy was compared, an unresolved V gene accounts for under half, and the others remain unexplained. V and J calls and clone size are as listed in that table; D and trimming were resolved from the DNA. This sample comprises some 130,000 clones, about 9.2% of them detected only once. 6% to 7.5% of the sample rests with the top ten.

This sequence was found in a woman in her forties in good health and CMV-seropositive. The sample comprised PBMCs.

The DNA reads as follows: TGCGCCAGCAGCTTTGGAGGGGACGGTTGGGAGATGGTCGGGGAGCTGTTTTTT. It encodes CASSFGGDGWEMVGELFF. The rearranged segments are TRBV5-1 and TRBJ2-2, with TRBD2 as a weak D call on 6 bases. The CDR3 runs 18 amino acids, cysteine and phenylalanine included. This entry keeps only the CDR3 DNA: 54 bases, framed from base 1. V was cut back by 2 bases and J by 7 bases, leaving a gap of 24 bases between them. CDR1 is given as SGHRS and CDR2 as YFSETQ, both from the germline V gene.